Shown below are 18 T cell receptor beta chains from a single sample sequenced in a study of neurological immune-mediated disorders. In TCRdb, the 5' RACE reads were re-called with MiXCR into one record per CDR3 protein. The data hold approximately 74,000 distinct CDR3 sequences, with 4% to 6% observed a single time. The sequenced sample was PBMCs. These receptors all come from a man aged 18 to 30 with multiple sclerosis.

This clonotype was seen at least ten times. The chain joins TRBV7-2 to TRBJ1-1; 8 bases fit TRBD1. Trimming took 1 base from V and 4 from J; bases not matched to a gene: 2. This CDR3 region has 14 residues. Looked up from germline, CDR1 is SGHTA and CDR2 is FQGNSA. CDR3 DNA: TGTGCCAGCAGCTTAGTAACAGGGGGCACTGAAGCTTTCTTT. It codes for CASSLVTGGTEAFF.

This clonotype appeared many times. J is TRBJ1-2 and V is TRBV10-3, with D unclear. V was trimmed by 3 bases and J by 8 bases, leaving 10 bases between them. The germline gives CDR1 ENHRY, CDR2 SYGVKD. The CDR3 has 12 residues. The CDR3 spells CAISEGIGGYTF. The CDR3 DNA sequence: TGTGCCATCAGTGAAGGGATAGGAGGCTACACCTTC.

This clonotype was picked up one time. One end of the junction varies from germline; a read error may be responsible. Here the CDR3 DNA reads TGTGCCAGCAGCCCCGCACCGGGACTCGAAAACGCCATATATTTT. Its protein is CASSPAPGLENAIYF. The chain employs TRBV5-5 and TRBJ1-3, with D possibly being TRBD1 (5 bases). CDR3 length equals 15 residues. Per germline, CDR1 SGHKS and CDR2 YYEKEE (reference sequence).

This clonotype was counted many times. This rearrangement joins TRBV28 to TRBJ2-5, with 11 bases identical to TRBD1. Trimming cost V 3 bases and J 1 base; bases outside gene matches: 4. The CDR3 has 16 residues. Germline lookup yields CDR1 MDHEN and CDR2 SYDVKM. CDR3 loop: CASSLGTGGLQETQYF. The CDR3 bases are TGTGCCAGCAGTTTGGGGACAGGGGGTCTCCAAGAGACCCAGTACTTC.

The table lists this clonotype with many counts. V is TRBV7-2 and J is TRBJ1-5, with a tentative D call TRBD1 (6 bases). The germline V and J ends were trimmed by 4 bases and 2 bases, with 9 bases remaining between them. The CDR3 covers 14 residues. Germline CDR1 is SGHTA and CDR2 is FQGNSA. CDR3 sequence (DNA): TGTGCCAGCAGCTCACACAGGGGCAATCAGCCCCAGCATTTT. Protein: CASSSHRGNQPQHF.

In its sample, this clonotype was seen many times. V usage is TRBV7-2 and J usage is TRBJ2-7; 8 bases are shared with TRBD2. The germline gives CDR1 SGHTA, CDR2 FQGNSA. J lost 3 bases, V lost 5 bases, and 6 bases had no gene match. The CDR3 has 14 residues. CDR3 residues: CASSQSGGIYEQYF. CDR3 nucleotides: TGTGCCAGCAGCCAGAGCGGGGGAATCTACGAGCAGTACTTC.

This clonotype was observed many times. J is TRBJ2-1 and V is TRBV20-1; 10 nucleotides line up with TRBD2. CDR3 size: 19 residues. Trimming removed 0 bases from V and 0 bases from J; junction bases left unmatched: 11. The germline V gene encodes CDR1 DFQATT and CDR2 SNEGSKA (reference sequence). The chain's CDR3 is CSARDRSSGGRNSYNEQFF. The CDR3 DNA follows: TGCAGTGCTAGAGATCGTAGTAGCGGGGGGCGTAACTCCTACAATGAGCAGTTCTTC.

This clonotype showed up many times. V gene TRBV20-1 combines with J gene TRBJ2-7; D may correspond to TRBD1 or TRBD2 (6 bases each). Germline CDR1 and CDR2: DFQATT and SNEGSKA (reference sequence). V dropped 6 bases and J dropped 0 bases, with 9 bases sitting between them. The CDR3 contains 12 residues. The CDR3 spells CSAGGLSYEQYF. The CDR3 bases are TGCAGTGCCGGGGGCCTCTCCTACGAGCAGTACTTC.

This clonotype was seen repeatedly, ten times or more. The V gene is TRBV19, the J gene TRBJ1-5; D remains ambiguous. The germline V and J ends were trimmed by 6 bases and 0 bases, with 9 bases remaining between them. Germline values: CDR1 LNHDA, CDR2 SQIVND (reference sequence). The CDR3 totals 14 residues. The CDR3 DNA reads as TGTGCCAGTAGGCCGTATTATAGCAATCAGCCCCAGCATTTT. Encoded protein: CASRPYYSNQPQHF.

In this sample, this clonotype turned up many times. A read error may be the cause here, since a much bigger clone is one base away. The chain employs TRBV5-1 and TRBJ2-7, with 8 nucleotides matching TRBD1. With 0 bases clipped from V and 6 bases from J, the junction kept 11 bases outside the gene matches. The germline CDR1 and CDR2 sequences are SGHRS and YFSETQ. The CDR3 is 16 residues long. CDR3 amino acids: CASSLAGTSTGGEQYF. The CDR3 region has the DNA TGCGCCAGCAGCTTGGCCGGAACCTCTACAGGGGGCGAGCAGTACTTC.

This clonotype was picked up many times. The gene calls are TRBV5-1 and TRBJ2-3; D possibly matches TRBD1 or TRBD2 (5 bases each). Trimming cost V 5 bases and J 0 bases, with 10 bases left between them. The CDR3 has 14 amino acids. Per germline, CDR1 SGHRS and CDR2 YFSETQ. The CDR3 is CASRRGRSTDTQYF. CDR3 DNA: TGCGCCAGCAGGAGGGGACGGAGCACAGATACGCAGTATTTT.

This clonotype was found many times. The genes are TRBV27 and TRBJ2-2; D call uncertain. Germline V gives CDR1 MNHEY, CDR2 SMNVEV (reference sequence). The CDR3 is made up of 13 amino acids. With 3 bases removed from V and 6 bases from J, the gap between germline ends came to 8 bases. This chain's CDR3 is CASSFADAGELFF. CDR3 nucleotide sequence: TGTGCCAGCAGTTTCGCTGACGCCGGGGAGCTGTTTTTT.

This clonotype was seen many times. This chain uses TRBV20-1 with TRBJ2-7; TRBD1 matches at 8 bases. Germline V CDR1 and CDR2: DFQATT, SNEGSKA (reference sequence). V lost 5 bases, J lost 5 bases, and 11 bases stayed unmatched. The CDR3 has 14 amino acids. The CDR3 spells CSAPQQGARDEQYF. The CDR3 DNA reads as TGCAGTGCTCCTCAGCAGGGGGCGCGGGACGAGCAGTACTTC.

Comment on this clonotype: Just one base apart from a much larger clone, this may be a read error. V and J are TRBV12-3 or TRBV12-4 and TRBJ1-5; the D is unclear. CDR3 length: 12 amino acids. V was trimmed by 8 bases and J by 6 bases, leaving 11 bases between them. The CDR3 DNA sequence: TGTGCCAGCGGAAGGACCCCTCAGCCCCAGCATTTT. It is translated as CASGRTPQPQHF.

Only a few counts were recorded for this clonotype. V gene TRBV20-1 combines with J gene TRBJ2-7, with D unresolved. Trimming left V 5 bases short and J 3 bases short, with 8 bases between. The CDR3 length is 11 residues. Germline V CDR1 and CDR2: DFQATT, SNEGSKA (reference sequence). CDR3 bases: TGCAGTGCTGAAAGGGACTACGAGCAGTACTTC. This translates into CSAERDYEQYF.

In this sample, this clonotype turned up a few times. The chain carries TRBV5-1 and TRBJ2-7; 10 bases map to TRBD1. CDR3 size: 15 residues. Germline CDR1 reads SGHRS; CDR2 reads YFSETQ. Trimming cost V 7 bases and J 6 bases; bases outside gene matches: 13. CDR3: CASYGNRDRGSEQYF. In nucleotides, the CDR3 is TGCGCCAGCTATGGAAACCGGGACAGGGGATCCGAGCAGTACTTC.

This clonotype was detected ten times or more. Germline and junction disagree at one end, which may indicate a read error. J is TRBJ2-6 and V is TRBV12-3 or TRBV12-4, with TRBD1 matching over 7 bases. This CDR3 has 13 residues. The CDR3 DNA reads TGTGCCAGCAGCTTAGGGGGCTCGTCCGTCCTGACTTTC. As protein: CASSLGGSSVLTF.

At least ten counts were recorded for this clonotype. The chain carries TRBV24-1 and TRBJ1-1, with 7 nucleotides matching TRBD1. Losses at the gene ends were 2 bases for V and 3 bases for J; bases not matched to a gene: 8. Germline V gene lookup returns CDR1 KGHDR and CDR2 SFDVKD. The CDR3 is 16 residues long. The CDR3 region is CATSDSRTGGDTEAFF. For the CDR3, the DNA is TGTGCCACCAGTGATTCGCGGACAGGAGGGGACACTGAAGCTTTCTTT.